This entry features one T cell receptor beta chain sequence. The clone's antigen remains unknown. Per-base quality was not reported, and no clone a single base away is much larger than it. This entry belongs to a study of OX40 agonist ivuxolimab in advanced cancers. Regarding the study in general: Ivuxolimab was a fully human IgG2 agonistic monoclonal antibody targeting the costimulatory receptor OX40 (CD134). Peripheral TCRbeta sequencing aimed to test whether ivuxolimab altered TCR sequence diversity and caused clonal T-cell expansion. The dose-escalation cohort was 80% to 90% male with a mean age of around 64 years, ranging from roughly 23 to 79. Of the roughly 51 patients in dose escalation, around 19 had hepatocellular carcinoma, around 15 had melanoma, 9 had renal cell carcinoma and 9 had head and neck cancer. Intravenous ivuxolimab was administered to patients every 2 weeks at six dose levels: 0.01, 0.1, 0.3, 1.5, 3 and 10 mg/kg. Partial responses were achieved by three dose-escalation patients, of whom one had hepatocellular carcinoma and two had cutaneous melanoma. Prior anti-PD-1, anti-PD-L1 or anti-CTLA-4 therapy was permitted, and checkpoint inhibitors had been received by about two fifths of dose-escalation patients. The paper covers the monotherapy dose-escalation part of the phase I ivuxolimab trial, which included N ≈ 57 patients. The full study reports these points: Antigen specificity was not determined for the clonally expanded peripheral T cells. Low levels of normalized T-cell clonal expansion were also shown by some nonresponding patients. At doses of 0.1 to 3.0 mg/kg, clonal expansion of both CD4+ and CD8+ blood T cells was observed from baseline to week 6. After ivuxolimab, CD8+ T cells had more expanded clones than CD4+ T cells on average. In the 0.1-3.0 mg/kg groups, partial responders had among the lowest normalized peripheral clonal expansion, particularly in CD8+ T cells.

The trial excluded patients who had a history of autoimmune disease or who were on systemic immunosuppression. In every dose cohort, peripheral blood was drawn for TCR sequencing at baseline, cycle 4 day 1, and cycle 7 day 1. The samples were taken from a phase I, first-in-human, multicenter, open-label dose-escalation trial of ivuxolimab. The trial enrolled adults with locally advanced or metastatic head and neck squamous cell, hepatocellular, melanoma or renal cell carcinoma. Before TCR sequencing, CD4+ T cells and CD8+ T cells were sorted from peripheral blood as separate populations. To sequence the TCRbeta CDR3 region, genomic DNA was isolated from the sorted cells. The immunoSEQ Assay was used for sequencing of TCRbeta CDR3 regions. TCRdb re-hosts the immuneACCESS table, in-frame sequences only. Its copies lack some clones; in the studies checked, an unresolved V gene accounts for under half of them, and the cause for the rest is not known. Within this sample are tens of thousands of clones, with just under 85% of them counted one time only. The top ten clones comprise 3% to 4% of the sample.

CDR1 and CDR2 (ENHRY, SYGVKD) derive from the germline V gene. V is clipped by 4 bases and J by 10 bases, and the sequence between their germline boundaries is 13 bases long. Inclusive of the bounding cysteine and phenylalanine, the CDR3 is 12 residues long. Just CDR3 DNA is preserved here, 36 bases in frame from base 1. The receptor's source is an adult with an advanced solid tumor such as melanoma, head and neck, liver or kidney cancer. Source: CD4+ or CD8+ T cells sorted from blood, taken in a trial of the OX40 agonist ivuxolimab. The sequence joins TRBV10-3 to TRBJ1-1; the D gene cannot be resolved reliably. CDR3 protein: CAISALLGRAFF. The DNA sequence is TGTGCCATCAGTGCGCTATTGGGCAGAGCTTTCTTT.